This paragraph covers one T cell receptor beta chain sequence. This CDR3 is also generated by other DNA sequences in the sample. These data come from a study of shared clonotypes between healthy human individuals. The ends were cut back, 3 bases at V and 6 bases at J, with 5 bases in the middle. The CDR3 sequence is 12 residues long. The germline V gene has CDR1 MDHEN and CDR2 SYDVKM. The table came from immunoSEQ multiplex PCR; TCRdb's copy has only in-frame clones and leaves some out. Among a few million clones, 80% to 95% were seen once, and the ten largest hold about 0.39%. The J gene is TRBJ2-2, the V gene TRBV28; D ambiguous. The source material was naive CD4+ T cells from PBMCs. Subset of the sample: CD45RA+ positively selected. The source of this sequence is a man aged 18 to 30 in good health. Some clones in this sample may be carry-over from other donors' samples. In nucleotides, the CDR3 is TGTGCCAGCAGTTTGGTTGCCGGGGAGCTGTTTTTT. Its translation: CASSLVAGELFF.